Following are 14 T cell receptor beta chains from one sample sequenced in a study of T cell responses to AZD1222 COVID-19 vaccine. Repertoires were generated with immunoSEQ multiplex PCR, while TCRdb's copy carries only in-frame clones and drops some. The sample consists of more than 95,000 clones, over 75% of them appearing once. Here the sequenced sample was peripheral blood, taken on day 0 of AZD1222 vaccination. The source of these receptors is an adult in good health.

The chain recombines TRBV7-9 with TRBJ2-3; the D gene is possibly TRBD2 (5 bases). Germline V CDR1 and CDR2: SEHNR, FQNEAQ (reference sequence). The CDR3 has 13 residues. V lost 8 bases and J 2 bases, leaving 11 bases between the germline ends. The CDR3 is CASGDSDTDTQYF. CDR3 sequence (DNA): TGTGCCAGCGGCGATAGCGACACAGATACGCAGTATTTT.

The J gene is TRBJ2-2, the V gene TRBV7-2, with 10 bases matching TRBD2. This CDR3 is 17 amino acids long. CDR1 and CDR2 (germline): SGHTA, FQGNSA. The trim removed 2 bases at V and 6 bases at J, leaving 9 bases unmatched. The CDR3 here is CASSLSWASGRAGELFF. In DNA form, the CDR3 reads TGTGCCAGCAGCTTAAGCTGGGCTAGCGGGAGAGCCGGGGAGCTGTTTTTT.

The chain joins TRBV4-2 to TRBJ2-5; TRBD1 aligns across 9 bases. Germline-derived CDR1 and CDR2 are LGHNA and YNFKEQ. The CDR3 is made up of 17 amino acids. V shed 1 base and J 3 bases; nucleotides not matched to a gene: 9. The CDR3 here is CASSQGVHRGREETQYF. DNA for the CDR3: TGTGCCAGCAGCCAAGGGGTTCACAGGGGGCGAGAAGAGACCCAGTACTTC.

CDR3 sequence: CASSLFLNRGETQYF. The CDR3 nucleotides read TGTGCCAGCAGCTTATTTCTGAACCGAGGGGAGACCCAGTACTTC. The genes are TRBV7-6 and TRBJ2-5; tentative D call: TRBD2 (5 bases). CDR3 size: 15 residues. V lost 2 bases, J lost 5 bases, and 15 bases lay in between. Per the germline V gene, CDR1 is SGHVS and CDR2 is FNYEAQ.

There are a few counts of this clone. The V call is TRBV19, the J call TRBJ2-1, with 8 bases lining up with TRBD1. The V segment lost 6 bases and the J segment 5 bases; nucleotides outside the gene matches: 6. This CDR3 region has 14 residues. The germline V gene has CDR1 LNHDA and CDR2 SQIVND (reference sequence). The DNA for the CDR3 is TGTGCCAGTAGGAGACAGGGGATCGACAATGAGCAGTTCTTC. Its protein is CASRRQGIDNEQFF. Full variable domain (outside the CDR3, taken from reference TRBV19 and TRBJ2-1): DGGITQSPKYLFRKEGQNVTLSCEQNLNHDAMYWYRQDPGQGLRLIYYSQIVNDFQKGDIAEGYSVSREKKESFPLTVTSAQKNPTAFYLCASRRQGIDNEQFFGPGTRLTVL.

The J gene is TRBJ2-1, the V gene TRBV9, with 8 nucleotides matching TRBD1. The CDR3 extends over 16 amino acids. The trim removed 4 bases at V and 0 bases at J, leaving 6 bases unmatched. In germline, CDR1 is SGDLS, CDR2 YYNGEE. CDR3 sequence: CASSTRQGNSYNEQFF. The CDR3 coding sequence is TGTGCCAGCAGCACCCGACAGGGGAACTCCTACAATGAGCAGTTCTTC.

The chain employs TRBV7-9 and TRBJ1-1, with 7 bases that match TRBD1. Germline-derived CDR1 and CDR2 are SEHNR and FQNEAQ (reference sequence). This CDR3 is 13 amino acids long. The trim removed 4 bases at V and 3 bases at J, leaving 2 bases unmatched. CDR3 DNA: TGTGCCAGCAGCTCACAGGGGTACACTGAAGCTTTCTTT. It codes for CASSSQGYTEAFF.

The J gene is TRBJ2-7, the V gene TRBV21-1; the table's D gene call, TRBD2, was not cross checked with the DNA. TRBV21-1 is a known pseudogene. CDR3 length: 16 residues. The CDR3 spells CASSKGGGTSGYEQYF. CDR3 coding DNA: TGTGCCAGCAGCAAAGGAGGCGGGACTAGCGGGTACGAGCAGTACTTC.

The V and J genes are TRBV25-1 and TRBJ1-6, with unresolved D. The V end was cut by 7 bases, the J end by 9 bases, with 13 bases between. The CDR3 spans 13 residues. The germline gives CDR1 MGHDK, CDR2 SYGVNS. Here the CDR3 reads CASTGQKASPLHF. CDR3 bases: TGTGCCAGCACCGGGCAGAAGGCTTCACCCCTCCACTTT.

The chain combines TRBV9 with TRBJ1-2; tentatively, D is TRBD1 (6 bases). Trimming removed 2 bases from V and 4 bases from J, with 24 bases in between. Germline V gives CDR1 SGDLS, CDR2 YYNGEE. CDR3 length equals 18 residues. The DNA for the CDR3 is TGTGCCAGCAGCGTCTACAGGGCGCTCCTTCGAATTTTCTATGGCTACACCTTC. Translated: CASSVYRALLRIFYGYTF.

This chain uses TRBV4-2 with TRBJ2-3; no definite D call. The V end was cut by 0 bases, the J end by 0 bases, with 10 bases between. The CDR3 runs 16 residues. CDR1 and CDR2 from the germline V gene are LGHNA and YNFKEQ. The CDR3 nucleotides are TGTGCCAGCAGCCAAGAGAGGACCACTAGCACAGATACGCAGTATTTT. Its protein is CASSQERTTSTDTQYF.

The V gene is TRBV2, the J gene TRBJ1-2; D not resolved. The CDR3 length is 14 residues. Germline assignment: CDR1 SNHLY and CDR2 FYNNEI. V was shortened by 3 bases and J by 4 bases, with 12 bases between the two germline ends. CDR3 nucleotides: TGTGCCAGCAGTGACGACGTCCGGGGCTATGGCTACACCTTC. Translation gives CASSDDVRGYGYTF.

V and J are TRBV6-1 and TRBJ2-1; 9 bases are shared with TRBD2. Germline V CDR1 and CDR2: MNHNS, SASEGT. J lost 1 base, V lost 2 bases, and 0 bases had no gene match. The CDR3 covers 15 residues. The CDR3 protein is CASSELAGSYNEQFF. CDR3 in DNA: TGTGCCAGCAGTGAACTAGCGGGGTCCTACAATGAGCAGTTCTTC.

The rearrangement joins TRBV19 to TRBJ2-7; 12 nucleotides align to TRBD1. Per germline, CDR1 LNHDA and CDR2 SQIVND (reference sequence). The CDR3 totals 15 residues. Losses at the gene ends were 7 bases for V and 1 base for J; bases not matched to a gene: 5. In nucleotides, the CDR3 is TGTGCCAGTACCGAGGGACAGGGGGCTTCCTACGAGCAGTACTTC. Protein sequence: CASTEGQGASYEQYF.